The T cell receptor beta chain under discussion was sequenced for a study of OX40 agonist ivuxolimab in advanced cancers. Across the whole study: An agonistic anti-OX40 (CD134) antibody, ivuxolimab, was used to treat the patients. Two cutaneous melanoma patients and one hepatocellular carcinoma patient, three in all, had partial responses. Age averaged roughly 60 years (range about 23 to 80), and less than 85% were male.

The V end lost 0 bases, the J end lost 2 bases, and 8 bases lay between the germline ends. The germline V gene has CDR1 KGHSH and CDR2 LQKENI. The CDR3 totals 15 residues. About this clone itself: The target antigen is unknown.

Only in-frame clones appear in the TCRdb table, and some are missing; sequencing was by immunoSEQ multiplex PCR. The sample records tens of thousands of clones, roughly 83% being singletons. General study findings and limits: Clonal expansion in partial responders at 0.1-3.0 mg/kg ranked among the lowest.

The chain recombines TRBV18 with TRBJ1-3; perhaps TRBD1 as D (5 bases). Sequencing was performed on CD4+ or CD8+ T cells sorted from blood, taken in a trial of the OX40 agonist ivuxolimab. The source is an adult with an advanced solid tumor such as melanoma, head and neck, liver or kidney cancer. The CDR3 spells CASSPPQGPGNTIYF. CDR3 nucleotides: TGTGCCAGCTCACCACCGCAGGGACCTGGAAACACCATATATTTT.